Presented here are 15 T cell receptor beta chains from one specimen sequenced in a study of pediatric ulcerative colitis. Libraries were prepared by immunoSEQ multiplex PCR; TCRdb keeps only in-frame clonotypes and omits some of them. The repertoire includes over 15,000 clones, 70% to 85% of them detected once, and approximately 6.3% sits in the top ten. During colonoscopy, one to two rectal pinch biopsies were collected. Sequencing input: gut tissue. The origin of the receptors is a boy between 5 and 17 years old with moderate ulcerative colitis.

The CDR3 bases are TGTGCCAGCAGCTTGGAGGGACAGACTAGCACAGATACGCAGTATTTT. It translates to CASSLEGQTSTDTQYF. The chain joins TRBV5-4 to TRBJ2-3; TRBD1 agrees at 7 bases. The V gene end was trimmed by 0 bases and the J gene end by 0 bases; junction bases not matched to a gene: 4. CDR3 length: 16 amino acids. CDR1 SGHNT and CDR2 YYREEE come from the germline V gene (reference sequence).

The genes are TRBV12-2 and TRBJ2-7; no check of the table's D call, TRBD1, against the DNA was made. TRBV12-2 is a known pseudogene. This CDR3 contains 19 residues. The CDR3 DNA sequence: TGTGCAAGTCGCCCGAACCCCGCCCCCCACAGGGTTAACTCCTACGAGCAGTACTTC. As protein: CASRPNPAPHRVNSYEQYF.

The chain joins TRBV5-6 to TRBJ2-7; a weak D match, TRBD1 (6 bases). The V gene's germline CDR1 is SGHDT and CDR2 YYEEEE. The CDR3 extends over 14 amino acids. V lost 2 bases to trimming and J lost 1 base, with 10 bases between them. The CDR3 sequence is CASSLRTASYEQYF. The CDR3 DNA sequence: TGTGCCAGCAGCTTACGGACAGCATCCTACGAGCAGTACTTC.

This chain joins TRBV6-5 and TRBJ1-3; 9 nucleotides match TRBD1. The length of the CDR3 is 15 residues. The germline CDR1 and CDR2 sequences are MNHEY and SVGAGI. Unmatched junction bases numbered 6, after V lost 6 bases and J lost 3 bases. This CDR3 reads CASRGTGSLGNTIYF. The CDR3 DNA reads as TGTGCCAGCAGAGGGACAGGGTCTCTTGGAAACACCATATATTTT.

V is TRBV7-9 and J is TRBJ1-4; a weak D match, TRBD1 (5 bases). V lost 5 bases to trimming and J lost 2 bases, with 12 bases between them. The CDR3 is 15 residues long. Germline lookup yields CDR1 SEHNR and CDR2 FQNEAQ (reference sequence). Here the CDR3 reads CASSQGAGTNEKLFF. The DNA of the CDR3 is TGTGCCAGCAGCCAGGGAGCGGGCACTAATGAAAAACTGTTTTTT.

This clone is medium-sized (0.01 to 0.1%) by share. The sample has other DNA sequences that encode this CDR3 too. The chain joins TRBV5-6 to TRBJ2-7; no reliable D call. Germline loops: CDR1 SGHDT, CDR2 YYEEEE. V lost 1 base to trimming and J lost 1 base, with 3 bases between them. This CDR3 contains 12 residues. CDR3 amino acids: CASSLLSYEQYF. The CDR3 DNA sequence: TGTGCCAGCAGCTTGCTGTCCTACGAGCAGTACTTC.

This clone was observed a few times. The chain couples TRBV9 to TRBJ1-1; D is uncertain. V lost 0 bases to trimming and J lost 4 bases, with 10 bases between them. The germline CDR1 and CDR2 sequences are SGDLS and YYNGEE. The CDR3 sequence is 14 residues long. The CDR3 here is CASSVAKGSTEAFF. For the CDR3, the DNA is TGTGCCAGCAGCGTAGCGAAAGGGTCCACTGAAGCTTTCTTT. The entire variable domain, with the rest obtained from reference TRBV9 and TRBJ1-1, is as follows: DSGVTQTPKHLITATGQRVTLRCSPRSGDLSVYWYQQSLDQGLQFLIQYYNGEERAKGNILERFSAQQFPDLHSELNLSSLELGDSALYFCASSVAKGSTEAFFGQGTRLTVV.

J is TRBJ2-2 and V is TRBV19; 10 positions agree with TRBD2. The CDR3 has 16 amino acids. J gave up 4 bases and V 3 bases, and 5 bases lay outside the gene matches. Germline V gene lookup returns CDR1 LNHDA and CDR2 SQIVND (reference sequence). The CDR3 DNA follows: TGTGCCAGTAGTATGTTAGCGGGAGGTTCCACCGGGGAGCTGTTTTTT. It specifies CASSMLAGGSTGELFF. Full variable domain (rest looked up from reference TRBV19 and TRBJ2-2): DGGITQSPKYLFRKEGQNVTLSCEQNLNHDAMYWYRQDPGQGLRLIYYSQIVNDFQKGDIAEGYSVSREKKESFPLTVTSAQKNPTAFYLCASSMLAGGSTGELFFGEGSRLTVL.

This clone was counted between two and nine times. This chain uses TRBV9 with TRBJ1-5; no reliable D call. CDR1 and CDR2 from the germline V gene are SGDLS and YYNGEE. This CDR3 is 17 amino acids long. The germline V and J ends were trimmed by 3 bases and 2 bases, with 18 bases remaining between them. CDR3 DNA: TGTGCCAGCAGCGCAGACCCTTGGGCAGATGGCAATCAGCCCCAGCATTTT. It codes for CASSADPWADGNQPQHF.

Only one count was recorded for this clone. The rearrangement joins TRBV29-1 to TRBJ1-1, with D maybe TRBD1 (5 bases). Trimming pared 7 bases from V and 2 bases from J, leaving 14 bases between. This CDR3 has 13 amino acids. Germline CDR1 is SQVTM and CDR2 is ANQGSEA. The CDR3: CSARGGLNTEAFF. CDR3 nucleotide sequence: TGCAGCGCGCGGGGGGGACTCAACACTGAAGCTTTCTTT.

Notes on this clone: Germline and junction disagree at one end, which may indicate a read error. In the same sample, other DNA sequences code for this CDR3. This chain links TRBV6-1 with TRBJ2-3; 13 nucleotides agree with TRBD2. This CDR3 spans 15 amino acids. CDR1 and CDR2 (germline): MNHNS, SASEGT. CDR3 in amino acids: CASSELAGGPDTQYF. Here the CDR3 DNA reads TGTGCCAGTAGTGAACTAGCGGGGGGGCCAGATACGCAGTATTTT.

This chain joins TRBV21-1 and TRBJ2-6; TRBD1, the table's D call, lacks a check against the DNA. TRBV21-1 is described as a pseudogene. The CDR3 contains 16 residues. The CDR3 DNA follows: TGTGCCAGCAGCAAACAGGCAGGGAATGGGGCCAACGTCCTGACTTTC. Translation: CASSKQAGNGANVLTF.

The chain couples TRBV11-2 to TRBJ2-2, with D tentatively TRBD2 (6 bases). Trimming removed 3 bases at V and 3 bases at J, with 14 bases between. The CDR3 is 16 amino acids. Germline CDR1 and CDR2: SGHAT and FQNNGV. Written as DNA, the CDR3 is TGTGCCAGCAGCTTGTATAGTGGAGGGGACACCGGGGAGCTGTTTTTT. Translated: CASSLYSGGDTGELFF.

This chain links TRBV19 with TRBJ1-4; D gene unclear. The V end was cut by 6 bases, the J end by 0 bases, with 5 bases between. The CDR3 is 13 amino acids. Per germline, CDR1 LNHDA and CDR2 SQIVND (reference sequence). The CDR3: CASRVPTNEKLFF. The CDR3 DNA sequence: TGTGCCAGTAGAGTCCCAACTAATGAAAAACTGTTTTTT.

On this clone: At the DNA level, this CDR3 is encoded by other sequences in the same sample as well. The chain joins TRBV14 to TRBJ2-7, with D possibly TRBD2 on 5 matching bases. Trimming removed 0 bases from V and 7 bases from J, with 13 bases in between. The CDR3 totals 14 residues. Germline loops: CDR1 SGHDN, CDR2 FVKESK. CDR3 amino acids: CASSQEKASLEQYF. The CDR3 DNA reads TGTGCCAGCAGCCAAGAGAAGGCTAGCCTTGAGCAGTACTTC.